This entry features one T cell receptor (beta chain) sequence. Its antigen remains unidentified. MiXCR, run by TCRdb on the reads, gives a single entry per CDR3 protein. The sample lists some 180,000 distinct CDR3 sequences, about a sixth seen once, with roughly 24% in the top ten. The data belong to a study of T cell repertoires in cytomegalovirus infection. On the study more broadly: Matching HLA type, along with CMV infection, was indicated by public TCR beta signatures.

Broader study findings: Totalled public TCR beta family frequency picked out people who carried CMV plus the relevant HLA. Ex vivo, HLA-C-restricted CMV-specific TCR beta clonotypes prevailed over the rest of the response.

V shed 3 bases and J shed 5 bases, with 19 bases lying between them. This CDR3 is built from 16 residues. CDR1 is MDHEN and CDR2 is SYDVKM in the germline V gene. The rearrangement links TRBV28 to TRBJ1-1; D possibly corresponds to TRBD1 (6 bases). The material sequenced was CD8+ T cells from PBMCs. The sequence was obtained from a human donor in good health (CMV status not recorded). Some clones in this sample may be carry-over from other donors' samples. The CDR3 sequence: CASSFSAGTMRTEAFF. The CDR3 bases are TGTGCCAGCAGTTTTTCTGCTGGGACAATGAGGACTGAAGCTTTCTTT. Full variable domain (remainder filled in from reference TRBV28 and TRBJ1-1): DVKVTQSSRYLVKRTGEKVFLECVQDMDHENMFWYRQDPGLGLRLIYFSYDVKMKEKGDIPEGYSVSREKKERFSLILESASTNQTSMYLCASSFSAGTMRTEAFFGQGTRLTVV.